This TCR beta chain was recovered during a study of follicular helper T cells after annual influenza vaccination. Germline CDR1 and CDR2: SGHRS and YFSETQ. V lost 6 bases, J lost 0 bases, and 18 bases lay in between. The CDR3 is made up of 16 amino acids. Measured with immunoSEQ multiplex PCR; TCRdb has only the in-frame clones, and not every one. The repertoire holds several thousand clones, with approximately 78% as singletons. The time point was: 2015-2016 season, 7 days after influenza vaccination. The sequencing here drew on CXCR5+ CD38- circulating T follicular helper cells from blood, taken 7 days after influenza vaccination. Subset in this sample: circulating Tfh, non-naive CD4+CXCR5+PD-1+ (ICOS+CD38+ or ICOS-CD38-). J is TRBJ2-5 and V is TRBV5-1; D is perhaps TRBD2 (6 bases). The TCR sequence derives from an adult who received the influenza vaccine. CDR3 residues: CASNRGTSSYQETQYF. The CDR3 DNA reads TGCGCCAGCAACCGGGGGACGTCTAGCTACCAAGAGACCCAGTACTTC.